This passage covers 10 T cell receptor beta chains from one sample sequenced in a study of vaccination effects on CD4 cells after COVID-19. Which antigens these TCRs recognize remains unknown. In the ViraFEST assay, antigen-specific CD4+ clonotypes were identified by expansion after peptide-pool stimulation. Investigators separated out CD4+ T cells once more than nine days of culture had passed. The cohort was immunized with two doses of either the BNT162b2 or mRNA-1273 vaccine. Here immunoSEQ multiplex PCR was the method, and the copy in TCRdb shows in-frame clones only, minus some. Of tens of thousands of clones detected, about four fifths appear once; the ten largest clones hold 5.6%. The sample in question was CD4+ T cells from PBMCs cultured with SARS-CoV-2 spike peptides, obtained after COVID-19 vaccination. These receptor sequences come from a human donor who received a COVID-19 vaccine. Some clones in this sample may be carry-over from other donors' samples.

The chain uses TRBV27 and TRBJ2-2; possibly TRBD1 or TRBD2 for D (5 bases each). The CDR3 loop spans 17 amino acids. V dropped 0 bases and J dropped 6 bases, with 17 bases sitting between them. The V gene's germline CDR1 is MNHEY and CDR2 SMNVEV (reference sequence). Here the CDR3 DNA reads TGTGCCAGCAGTTTATCGCACCGGGACGCCGTATCCGGGGAGCTGTTTTTT. Its translation: CASSLSHRDAVSGELFF.

This chain uses TRBV28 with TRBJ1-2; D uncertain. V was trimmed by 5 bases and J by 4 bases, leaving 5 bases between them. In germline, CDR1 is MDHEN, CDR2 SYDVKM. The CDR3 is 11 residues long. Here the CDR3 DNA reads TGTGCCAGCAGTCGGGGCTATGGCTACACCTTC. It encodes CASSRGYGYTF.

The J gene is TRBJ1-2, the V gene TRBV4-3, with D perhaps matching TRBD1 (5 bases). The CDR3 is 14 amino acids. From germline, CDR1 is LGHNA and CDR2 YSLEER. V shed 0 bases and J shed 4 bases, with 9 bases lying between them. This CDR3 reads CASSQDDSRYGYTF. The CDR3, as DNA: TGCGCCAGCAGCCAAGACGACAGCCGCTATGGCTACACCTTC.

The chain has TRBV12-3 or TRBV12-4 and TRBJ2-5, with D perhaps TRBD1 (5 bases). This CDR3 has 13 residues. Trimming took 1 base from V and 6 from J, leaving 9 bases between them. CDR3 nucleotides: TGTGCCAGCAGTTTAGACAGGAGAAAGACCCAGTACTTC. Its protein product is CASSLDRRKTQYF.

This chain links TRBV10-1 with TRBJ2-2; tentative D call: TRBD1 (5 bases). CDR3 length equals 16 residues. Per the germline V gene, CDR1 is WNHNN and CDR2 is SYGVQD (reference sequence). Trimming pared 3 bases from V and 4 bases from J, leaving 15 bases between. The CDR3 sequence is CASSEKGRKITGELFF. In nucleotides, the CDR3 is TGCGCCAGCAGTGAAAAGGGGCGCAAAATCACCGGGGAGCTGTTTTTT.

This chain links TRBV2 with TRBJ1-4; TRBD1 aligns across 11 bases. There are 15 residues in the CDR3. V shed 7 bases and J 7 bases; nucleotides not matched to a gene: 8. CDR1 is SNHLY, CDR2 FYNNEI, per germline. The CDR3 reads CASIGQGALGEKLFF. In nucleotides, the CDR3 is TGTGCCAGCATTGGACAGGGGGCGCTTGGTGAAAAACTGTTTTTT. The entire variable domain, with the rest obtained from reference TRBV2 and TRBJ1-4, is as follows: EPEVTQTPSHQVTQMGQEVILRCVPISNHLYFYWYRQILGQKVEFLVSFYNNEISEKSEIFDDQFSVERPDGSNFTLKIRSTKLEDSAMYFCASIGQGALGEKLFFGSGTQLSVL.

V and J are TRBV6-5 and TRBJ1-6; perhaps TRBD1 as D (5 bases). The germline V gene has CDR1 MNHEY and CDR2 SVGAGI. There are 13 residues in the CDR3. V was clipped by 5 bases and J by 11 bases, with 13 bases between them. The CDR3 region has the DNA TGTGCCAGCAGTCCCGTTCAAGGGGCACCCCTCCACTTT. Translation: CASSPVQGAPLHF.

The J gene is TRBJ2-5, the V gene TRBV6-6, with TRBD2 matching over 15 bases. The germline gives CDR1 MNHNY, CDR2 SVGAGI (reference sequence). V trimming: 7 bases; J trimming: 5 bases; junction bases outside the gene matches: 8. CDR3 length: 16 residues. In DNA, the CDR3 is TGTGCCAGCACTAAACCTGGACTAGCGGGGGGGGAGACCCAGTACTTC. It codes for CASTKPGLAGGETQYF.

CDR3: CASRGETTNSPLHF. The CDR3 DNA is TGTGCCAGCAGAGGAGAGACAACCAATTCACCCCTCCACTTT. The chain couples TRBV6-5 to TRBJ1-6; no reliable D call. Germline CDR1 and CDR2: MNHEY and SVGAGI. The CDR3 extends over 14 amino acids. V dropped 6 bases and J dropped 7 bases, with 13 bases sitting between them.

This clone was recorded a few times. The CDR3 region has the DNA TGTGCCAGCAGCCAAGAGGAACTAGCGGGGGGCTCCAGCTCCTACAATGAGCAGTTCTTC. This gives the protein CASSQEELAGGSSSYNEQFF. The chain has TRBV14 and TRBJ2-1, with 12 nucleotides matching TRBD2. The CDR3 is 20 residues long. V trimming: 0 bases; J trimming: 0 bases; junction bases outside the gene matches: 9. In germline, CDR1 is SGHDN, CDR2 FVKESK.